What follows is one T cell receptor beta chain and its context. The V gene lost 10 bases and the J gene lost 6 bases, with 6 bases spanning the gap. Looked up from germline, CDR1 is SEHNR and CDR2 is FQNEAQ (reference sequence). The CDR3 sequence is 10 residues long. The data were obtained in a study of Ad26.COV2.S vaccination and SARS-CoV-2 variants. Sequenced by immunoSEQ multiplex PCR; TCRdb stores in-frame clones only, minus some. The sample records about 440,000 clones, 90% being singletons. The sample's treatment: some 20 received Ad26.COV2.S at low or high dose, single or two shots; roughly 5 received placebo; per-sample allocation not given. Day 63 after the first vaccine or placebo injection was the time point for sampling.

Sequenced material: peripheral blood, taken in a trial of Ad26.COV2.S vaccine versus placebo. This clonotype was obtained from a person between 18 and 60 years old who received the Ad26.COV2.S COVID-19 vaccine or a placebo. This chain links TRBV7-9 with TRBJ2-2; D call uncertain. The CDR3 here is CANRPGELFF. CDR3 coding DNA: TGTGCCAACCGACCCGGGGAGCTGTTTTTT.